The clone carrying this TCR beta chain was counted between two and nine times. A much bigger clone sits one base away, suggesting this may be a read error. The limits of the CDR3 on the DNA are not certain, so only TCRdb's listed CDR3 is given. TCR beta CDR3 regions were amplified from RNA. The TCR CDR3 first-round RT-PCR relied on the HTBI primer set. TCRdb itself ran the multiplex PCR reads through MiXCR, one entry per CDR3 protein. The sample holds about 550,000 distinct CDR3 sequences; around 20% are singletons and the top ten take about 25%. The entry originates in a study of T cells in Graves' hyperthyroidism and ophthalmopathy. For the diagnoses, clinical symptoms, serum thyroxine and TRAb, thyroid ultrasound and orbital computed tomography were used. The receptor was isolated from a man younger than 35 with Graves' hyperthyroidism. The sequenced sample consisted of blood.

CDR3 sequence: CASSWAPGTNTEACF. The V gene is TRBV6-5, the J gene TRBJ1-1; the table's TRBD1 call for D was not verified on the DNA. The CDR3 is made up of 15 amino acids, end residues included. Germline-derived CDR1 and CDR2 are MNHEY and SVGAGI.